A single sample gave rise to the 5 T cell receptor beta chains below, sequenced in a study of blood T cells in healthy people across ages. The second PCR ran roughly 7 to 11 cycles with a sample-barcoded 5' primer and J-beta primers. TCRdb recomputed calls from the 5' RACE reads with MiXCR, one row per CDR3 protein. The sample records around 650,000 distinct CDR3 sequences, approximately 30% being singletons. Specimen: blood. The receptors here all came from a woman aged 80 or older in good health.

This clonotype appeared many times. V usage is TRBV6-2 or TRBV6-3 and J usage is TRBJ2-7; no definite D call. This CDR3 comprises 18 residues. Trimming shortened V by 2 bases and J by 0 bases, and 20 bases separated the two germline ends. Per germline, CDR1 MNHEY and CDR2 SVGEGT. In nucleotides, the CDR3 is TGTGCCAGCAGTTACCCCTCAGAACGGAGTGGAAGCTCCTACGAGCAGTACTTC. Its protein product is CASSYPSERSGSSYEQYF.

The chain carries TRBV28 and TRBJ2-3; 9 nucleotides align to TRBD1. V was pared by 5 bases and J by 3 bases, with 6 bases of the junction left unmatched. Per germline, CDR1 MDHEN and CDR2 SYDVKM. The CDR3 has 15 residues. CDR3 DNA: TGTGCCAGCAGTATCACAGGGGGCGCAACAGATACGCAGTATTTT. It specifies CASSITGGATDTQYF.

Turning to this clonotype: Germline is not matched at one junction end, which may reflect a read error. This chain connects TRBV27 to TRBJ2-1; tentative D call: TRBD2 (5 bases). Germline V lookup: CDR1 MNHEY, CDR2 SMNVEV (reference sequence). The CDR3 is made up of 12 amino acids. The CDR3 DNA reads as TGTGCCAGCAGTTTAGCCGGGAATGTGCAGTTCTTC. Protein sequence: CASSLAGNVQFF.

The chain couples TRBV18 to TRBJ1-3; D is uncertain. V was pared by 3 bases and J by 7 bases, with 10 bases between. The CDR3 extends over 13 amino acids. Germline V gene sequence: CDR1 KGHSH, CDR2 LQKENI. The CDR3 spells CASSPNTANTIYF. The CDR3 DNA reads as TGTGCCAGCTCACCCAACACGGCCAACACCATATATTTT.

This clonotype was detected ten times or more. The chain is built from TRBV12-3 or TRBV12-4 and TRBJ1-2; no firm D call. The CDR3 loop spans 12 amino acids. Trimming shortened V by 8 bases and J by 8 bases, and 15 bases separated the two germline ends. CDR3 region: CASRGRSRGYTF. CDR3 DNA: TGTGCCAGCCGAGGCCGGAGTAGGGGCTACACCTTC.